A single sample gave rise to the 9 T cell receptor beta chains below, sequenced in a study of Graves' ophthalmopathy and Graves' hyperthyroidism. Amplification from RNA transcripts yielded the TCR beta CDR3 regions. First-round RT-PCR relied on HTBI primers, and a second-round multiplex PCR came next. TCRdb called the multiplex PCR reads again in MiXCR, with one record for every CDR3 protein. The sample has 580,000 or so distinct CDR3 sequences; under 45% are singletons. What was sequenced was peripheral blood or thyroid tissue (not recorded which). Receptor source: an adult man with Graves' hyperthyroidism.

This sequence joins TRBV28 and TRBJ2-7, with D possibly TRBD2 on 6 matching bases. CDR3 length: 14 amino acids. Germline assignment: CDR1 MDHEN and CDR2 SYDVKM. Trimming took off 4 bases at V and 2 bases at J, with 12 bases between the two ends. CDR3 bases: TGTGCCAGCAGTTCGGGACTCGAGACCTACGAGCAGTACTTC. Translation: CASSSGLETYEQYF.

In the case of this clonotype: A read error may be the cause here, since a much bigger clone is one base away. The chain carries TRBV4-1 and TRBJ2-7; tentative D call: TRBD2 (6 bases). This CDR3 is 15 amino acids long. Germline V lookup: CDR1 MGHRA, CDR2 YSYEKL. The CDR3 DNA sequence: TGCGCCAGCGGCCAAGAGGGACTCCACTCCTACGAGCAGTACTTC. Residues: CASGQEGLHSYEQYF.

To note about this clonotype: A much bigger clone sits one base away, suggesting this may be a read error. The V call is TRBV7-9, the J call TRBJ1-1; D possibly corresponds to TRBD1 (5 bases). The germline gives CDR1 SEHNR, CDR2 FQNEAQ (reference sequence). The CDR3 spans 14 residues. The CDR3 spells CASGSFSGLTEAFF. In DNA form, the CDR3 reads TGCGCCAGCGGGTCCTTCTCAGGGCTAACTGAAGCTTTCTTT.

This clonotype has more than one count but fewer than ten. The chain is built from TRBV9 and TRBJ2-2; no firm D call. The CDR3 runs to 14 residues. Germline V gene data show CDR1 as SGDLS and CDR2 as YYNGEE. V lost 4 bases to trimming and J lost 3 bases, with 10 bases between them. The CDR3 nucleotides read TGTGCCAGCAGCCAGCAGAGGTACACCGGGGAGCTGTTTTTT. Translated, it gives CASSQQRYTGELFF.

This clonotype was seen many times. The chain uses TRBV6-5 and TRBJ1-6; no definite D call. The ends were cut back, 5 bases at V and 4 bases at J, with 9 bases in the middle. CDR1 and CDR2 (germline): MNHEY, SVGAGI. The CDR3 has 14 amino acids. In DNA form, the CDR3 reads TGTGCCAGCAGTGAGGCTGGTTATAATTCACCCCTCCACTTT. Its protein is CASSEAGYNSPLHF.

This chain links TRBV11-3 with TRBJ1-1; D uncertain. The ends were cut back, 8 bases at V and 1 base at J, with 11 bases in the middle. The CDR3 contains 13 residues. Germline CDR1 reads SGHNT; CDR2 reads YENEEA. The CDR3 DNA is TGTGCCAGCGCTCGCCGCCCGAACACTGAAGCTTTCTTT. Its protein is CASARRPNTEAFF.

The chain carries TRBV20-1 and TRBJ2-3, with 9 positions matching TRBD2. CDR1 and CDR2 from the germline V gene are DFQATT and SNEGSKA (reference sequence). CDR3 length: 14 residues. After removal of 5 bases from V and 1 base from J, the junction contained 4 bases not matched to a gene. DNA for the CDR3: TGCAGTGCTCGGCGGGAGGGGGGCACAGATACGCAGTATTTT. Protein sequence: CSARREGGTDTQYF.

There are a few counts of this clonotype. This may arise from a read error, as a much more abundant clone is one base away. The J gene is TRBJ1-2, the V gene TRBV20-1; a weak D match, TRBD1 (6 bases). There are 14 residues in the CDR3. Germline V gene data show CDR1 as DFQATT and CDR2 as SNEGSKA (reference sequence). The CDR3 spells CSASLQGYQYGHTF. The CDR3 coding sequence is TGCAGTGCTAGCCTCCAGGGGTATCAGTATGGCCACACCTTC.

The V call is TRBV29-1, the J call TRBJ1-1; D possibly corresponds to TRBD1 (5 bases). The CDR3 sequence is 12 residues long. Germline assignment: CDR1 SQVTM and CDR2 ANQGSEA. The DNA for the CDR3 is TGCAGTGAGACCATCAGGGACACTGAAGCTTTCTTT. Its translation is CSETIRDTEAFF.